Following are 27 T cell receptor beta chains from one sample sequenced in a study of blood T cell repertoires in COVID-19. Profiling relied on immunoSEQ multiplex PCR, and the TCRdb table lists in-frame clones only, not all of them. The sample shows roughly 300,000 clones, 70% to 90% of them seen only once. The sequenced sample was PBMCs or T cells enriched from blood (not recorded which). Every receptor here comes from a woman in her twenties or thirties who had recovered from COVID-19.

The chain carries TRBV7-2 and TRBJ2-2; D is unresolved. V was cut by 6 bases and J by 0 bases, with 8 bases left in between. The CDR3 consists of 14 residues. Germline V gene sequence: CDR1 SGHTA, CDR2 FQGNSA. The CDR3 DNA reads as TGTGCCAGCAGTTCACTACCGAACACCGGGGAGCTGTTTTTT. This encodes CASSSLPNTGELFF.

The chain links TRBV9 to TRBJ1-2; 9 bases map to TRBD1. The CDR3 consists of 17 residues. J was trimmed by 8 bases and V by 4 bases; bases with no gene match: 18. CDR1 and CDR2 from the germline V gene are SGDLS and YYNGEE. CDR3 coding DNA: TGTGCCAGCAGCACCCGGGACAGGGTTGGCATATTCGGGGGCTACACCTTC. Translation: CASSTRDRVGIFGGYTF.

The CDR3 loop is CASSVNSGTQILGGYTF. For the CDR3, the DNA is TGTGCCAGCAGCGTAAACTCCGGGACACAGATTTTAGGTGGCTACACCTTC. The chain uses TRBV5-4 and TRBJ1-2, with D possibly matching TRBD1 (6 bases). The CDR3 contains 17 residues. With 4 bases removed from V and 7 bases from J, the gap between germline ends came to 26 bases. The germline CDR1 and CDR2 sequences are SGHNT and YYREEE (reference sequence).

The chain carries TRBV7-2 and TRBJ2-3; TRBD2 matches 7 bases. Looked up from germline, CDR1 is SGHTA and CDR2 is FQGNSA. V lost 3 bases to trimming and J lost 6 bases; unmatched junction nucleotides: 3. The CDR3 is 13 residues long. The CDR3 DNA sequence: TGTGCCAGCAGCTTTGGGGGGGATGATACGCAGTATTTT. Its protein is CASSFGGDDTQYF.

The chain uses TRBV20-1 and TRBJ2-5; D uncertain. The CDR3 is 11 residues long. The V and J ends lost 6 bases and 5 bases respectively, with 10 bases between them. Germline V gives CDR1 DFQATT, CDR2 SNEGSKA (reference sequence). CDR3 sequence: CSALDGETQYF. CDR3 sequence (DNA): TGCAGTGCCCTAGACGGGGAGACCCAGTACTTC.

This rearrangement joins TRBV3-1 (or the pseudogene TRBV3-2) to TRBJ1-2, with D unresolved. In germline, CDR1 is LGHDT, CDR2 YNNKEL (reference sequence). The germline V and J ends were trimmed by 2 bases and 0 bases, with 7 bases remaining between them. The CDR3 sequence is 14 residues long. CDR3 loop: CASSQMSSNYGYTF. For the CDR3, the DNA is TGTGCCAGCAGCCAAATGTCATCTAACTATGGCTACACCTTC.

Details on this clone: Other DNA sequences of this sample code for an identical CDR3. The rearrangement joins TRBV9 to TRBJ1-2; D is unclear. Germline V gives CDR1 SGDLS, CDR2 YYNGEE. The V gene lost 2 bases and the J gene lost 4 bases, with 6 bases spanning the gap. The CDR3 length is 12 residues. CDR3 sequence reads: CASSVGGYGYTF. The CDR3 region has the DNA TGTGCCAGCAGCGTCGGAGGCTATGGCTACACCTTC. Variable domain in full (rest from reference TRBV9 and TRBJ1-2): DSGVTQTPKHLITATGQRVTLRCSPRSGDLSVYWYQQSLDQGLQFLIQYYNGEERAKGNILERFSAQQFPDLHSELNLSSLELGDSALYFCASSVGGYGYTFGSGTRLTVV.

This clone has just one count. The J gene is TRBJ2-5, the V gene TRBV12-3 or TRBV12-4, with D uncertain. The CDR3 consists of 12 residues. V lost 3 bases to trimming and J lost 7 bases, with 9 bases between them. The CDR3 bases are TGTGCCAGCAGTTTCCCCTCGGGGACCCAGTACTTC. Protein sequence: CASSFPSGTQYF.

The chain has TRBV7-9 and TRBJ1-2; 8 bases are shared with TRBD1. Germline V CDR1 and CDR2: SEHNR, FQNEAQ (reference sequence). The CDR3 contains 15 residues. J lost 7 bases, V lost 4 bases, and 11 bases had no gene match. Here the CDR3 reads CASSSTTGERLGYTF. The DNA for the CDR3 is TGTGCCAGCAGCTCGACGACAGGGGAACGGCTTGGCTACACCTTC.

The rearrangement uses TRBV30 and TRBJ2-1, with TRBD2 identical over 10 bases. The CDR3 length is 16 residues. With 0 bases clipped from V and 7 bases from J, the junction kept 9 bases outside the gene matches. Germline loops: CDR1 GTSNPN, CDR2 SVGIG (reference sequence). CDR3 sequence reads: CAWSVRASGGSNEQFF. The CDR3 bases are TGTGCCTGGAGTGTACGGGCTAGCGGGGGCTCGAATGAGCAGTTCTTC.

The rearrangement links TRBV5-8 to TRBJ2-3, with a weak D call TRBD2 (5 bases). The ends were cut back, 7 bases at V and 1 base at J, with 10 bases in the middle. Germline loops: CDR1 SGHTS, CDR2 YDEGEE. CDR3 length: 13 residues. The CDR3 region has the DNA TGTGCCAGCGAGGGTGGGGGCACAGATACGCAGTATTTT. This gives the protein CASEGGGTDTQYF. Full variable domain (missing parts from reference TRBV5-8 and TRBJ2-3): EAGVTQSPTHLIKTRGQQATLRCSPISGHTSVYWYQQALGLGLQFLLWYDEGEERNRGNFPPRFSGRQFPNYSSELNVNALELEDSALYLCASEGGGTDTQYFGPGTRLTVL.

This rearrangement joins TRBV19 to TRBJ2-1; 12 bases map to TRBD2. This CDR3 contains 16 residues. Trimming took 2 bases from V and 4 from J; bases not matched to a gene: 3. CDR1 and CDR2 (germline): LNHDA, SQIVND (reference sequence). CDR3 sequence: CASSITSGGLYNEQFF. In nucleotides, the CDR3 is TGTGCCAGTAGTATAACTAGCGGGGGGCTATACAATGAGCAGTTCTTC.

The V gene is TRBV6-5, the J gene TRBJ1-2, with TRBD1 matching over 8 bases. The CDR3 extends over 16 amino acids. Germline assignment: CDR1 MNHEY and CDR2 SVGAGI. V shed 0 bases, J shed 6 bases, and the junction held 9 bases outside the gene matches. CDR3 coding DNA: TGTGCCAGCAGTTACTCCCTGACAGGGGTCGGAGATGGCTACACCTTC. It encodes CASSYSLTGVGDGYTF.

The table lists this clone with a few counts. V usage is TRBV9 and J usage is TRBJ2-2; the match to TRBD2 covers 8 bases. With V trimmed by 4 bases and J by 1 base, 18 bases remained unmatched. The CDR3 has 20 residues. Germline CDR1 and CDR2: SGDLS and YYNGEE. The CDR3 sequence is CASSPLFNPAGALNTGELFF. The CDR3 nucleotides read TGTGCCAGCAGCCCCCTTTTCAATCCAGCGGGGGCCTTGAACACCGGGGAGCTGTTTTTT.

This clone occurred once. J is TRBJ1-2 and V is TRBV12-3 or TRBV12-4; TRBD1 matches at 7 bases. After removal of 6 bases from V and 5 bases from J, the junction contained 6 bases not matched to a gene. This CDR3 is 13 amino acids long. CDR3 region: CASSPGQPYGYTF. DNA of the CDR3: TGTGCCAGCAGCCCGGGACAGCCTTATGGCTACACCTTC.

J is TRBJ2-3 and V is TRBV6-6, with TRBD2 identical over 12 bases. The V and J ends lost 5 bases and 3 bases, in that order; junction bases with no gene match: 12. Germline-derived CDR1 and CDR2 are MNHNY and SVGAGI (reference sequence). This CDR3 has 18 residues. CDR3 coding DNA: TGTGCCAGCAGTCCGCAGAGGACTAGCGGGGTTTCAACAGATACGCAGTATTTT. Amino acid sequence: CASSPQRTSGVSTDTQYF.

Turning to this clone: Other DNA sequences of this sample code for an identical CDR3. The V call is TRBV3-1 (or the pseudogene TRBV3-2), the J call TRBJ1-5, with D possibly being TRBD1 (6 bases). CDR3 length equals 13 residues. The V and J ends lost 1 base and 7 bases respectively, with 8 bases between them. Germline CDR1 and CDR2: LGHDT and YNNKEL (reference sequence). The DNA of the CDR3 is TGTGCCAGCAGCCAAGGGCAGGGGCAGCCCCAGCATTTT. This encodes CASSQGQGQPQHF.

This clone turned up a few times. A read error may produce the germline difference seen at one junction end. The rearrangement uses TRBV7-7 and TRBJ2-1, with D possibly matching TRBD1 (6 bases). Germline lookup yields CDR1 SSHAT and CDR2 FNYEAQ (reference sequence). CDR3 length equals 15 residues. Here the CDR3 reads CASSPDRPPYNEQFF. In DNA, the CDR3 is TGTGCTAGCAGTCCTGACAGGCCTCCCTACAATGAGCAGTTCTTC.

The chain employs TRBV3-1 (or the pseudogene TRBV3-2) and TRBJ1-4; perhaps TRBD1 as D (6 bases). CDR1 LGHDT and CDR2 YNNKEL come from the germline V gene (reference sequence). The CDR3 loop spans 16 amino acids. V lost 1 base and J 8 bases, leaving 17 bases between the germline ends. The CDR3 DNA sequence: TGTGCCAGCAGCCAAGTTGTTGGGGGCGCTCAGGAAAAACTGTTTTTT. Translated: CASSQVVGGAQEKLFF.

This chain uses TRBV19 with TRBJ1-1; 7 bases match TRBD1. V dropped 6 bases and J dropped 6; count of bases not matched to a gene: 10. Germline lookup yields CDR1 LNHDA and CDR2 SQIVND (reference sequence). There are 14 residues in the CDR3. CDR3 sequence: CASSPTGLVAEAFF. The CDR3 bases are TGTGCCAGTAGCCCGACAGGGCTGGTGGCTGAAGCTTTCTTT. The full variable domain, its missing parts supplied by reference TRBV19 and TRBJ1-1, is DGGITQSPKYLFRKEGQNVTLSCEQNLNHDAMYWYRQDPGQGLRLIYYSQIVNDFQKGDIAEGYSVSREKKESFPLTVTSAQKNPTAFYLCASSPTGLVAEAFFGQGTRLTVV.

The chain has TRBV29-1 and TRBJ1-1, with 7 nucleotides matching TRBD1. Germline V gives CDR1 SQVTM, CDR2 ANQGSEA. This CDR3 region has 13 residues. Trimming took 5 bases from V and 0 from J; bases not matched to a gene: 3. In nucleotides, the CDR3 is TGCAGCGTTCGACAGGGTGTGAACACTGAAGCTTTCTTT. Residues: CSVRQGVNTEAFF.

J is TRBJ2-5 and V is TRBV14, with 13 bases matching TRBD2. The V segment lost 1 base and the J segment 1 base; nucleotides outside the gene matches: 3. The CDR3 is made up of 17 amino acids. Germline V CDR1 and CDR2: SGHDN, FVKESK. CDR3 sequence: CASSQGGLAGLQETQYF. The CDR3 DNA is TGTGCCAGCAGCCAAGGGGGACTAGCGGGGCTCCAAGAGACCCAGTACTTC.

The V call is TRBV4-1, the J call TRBJ2-7; D is perhaps TRBD2 (5 bases). V dropped 1 base and J dropped 7 bases, with 17 bases sitting between them. Germline loops: CDR1 MGHRA, CDR2 YSYEKL. The CDR3 spans 15 residues. This CDR3 reads CASSQVDLFRKEQYF. CDR3 bases: TGCGCCAGCAGCCAAGTGGACTTGTTCCGCAAAGAGCAGTACTTC.

This clone was seen more than once but under ten times. This rearrangement joins TRBV2 to TRBJ2-2; TRBD1 matches 10 bases. With V trimmed by 6 bases and J by 2 bases, 0 bases remained unmatched. CDR3 size: 14 residues. Germline assignment: CDR1 SNHLY and CDR2 FYNNEI. Here the CDR3 reads CASRTGGNTGELFF. The DNA for the CDR3 is TGTGCCAGCAGGACAGGGGGCAACACCGGGGAGCTGTTTTTT.

J is TRBJ1-4 and V is TRBV10-1, with a weak D call TRBD1 (5 bases). V lost 11 bases and J lost 7, with 14 bases in between. This CDR3 comprises 12 residues. CDR1 is WNHNN, CDR2 SYGVQD, per germline (reference sequence). The CDR3 DNA is TGCGCCGAGGGGCAGGGAGGTGAAAAACTGTTTTTT. It translates to CAEGQGGEKLFF.

The chain recombines TRBV5-1 with TRBJ1-5; D not resolved. This CDR3 is built from 14 residues. Germline lookup yields CDR1 SGHRS and CDR2 YFSETQ. Trimming cost V 1 base and J 2 bases, with 7 bases left between them. CDR3 sequence reads: CASSLNTGNQPQHF. The DNA for the CDR3 is TGCGCCAGCAGCTTGAACACCGGCAATCAGCCCCAGCATTTT.

This clone was observed at least ten times. V usage is TRBV11-2 and J usage is TRBJ1-4; the match to TRBD1 covers 12 bases. With 5 bases clipped from V and 10 bases from J, the junction kept 8 bases outside the gene matches. CDR1 and CDR2 from the germline V gene are SGHAT and FQNNGV. The length of the CDR3 is 15 residues. The CDR3 DNA is TGTGCCAGCAGCGTTACCGGGACAGGGGGCGGAAAACTGTTTTTT. Amino acids: CASSVTGTGGGKLFF.